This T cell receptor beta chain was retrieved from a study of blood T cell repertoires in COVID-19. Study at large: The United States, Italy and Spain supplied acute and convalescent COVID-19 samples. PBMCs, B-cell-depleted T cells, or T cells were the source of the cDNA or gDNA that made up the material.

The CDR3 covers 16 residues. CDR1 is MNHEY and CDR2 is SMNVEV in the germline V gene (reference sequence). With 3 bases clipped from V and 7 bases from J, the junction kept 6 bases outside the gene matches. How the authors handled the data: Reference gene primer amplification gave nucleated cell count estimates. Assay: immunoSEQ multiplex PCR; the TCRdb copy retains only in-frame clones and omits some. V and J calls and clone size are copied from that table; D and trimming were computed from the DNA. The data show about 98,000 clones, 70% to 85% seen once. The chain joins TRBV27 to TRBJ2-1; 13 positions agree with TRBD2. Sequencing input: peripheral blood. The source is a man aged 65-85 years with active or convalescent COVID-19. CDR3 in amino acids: CASSFTSGGASNEQFF. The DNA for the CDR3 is TGTGCCAGCAGTTTCACTAGCGGGGGGGCCTCGAATGAGCAGTTCTTC.